Presented here are 23 T cell receptor beta chains from one specimen sequenced in a study of blood T cell repertoires in COVID-19. Method: immunoSEQ multiplex PCR; TCRdb's copy keeps in-frame clones and lacks some. The table records approximately 130,000 clones, about 75% of them present only once. The sequenced material came from peripheral blood. The receptors shown here come from an older man with acute or convalescent COVID-19.

This clone was found a few times. The genes are TRBV6-5 and TRBJ1-1; 9 nucleotides align to TRBD1. CDR1 is MNHEY and CDR2 is SVGAGI in the germline V gene. The junction had 10 bases not matched to a gene; V was cut back by 7 bases and J by 10 bases. This CDR3 is 13 amino acids long. The CDR3 region has the DNA TGTGCCAGCACCCTGACAGGGGGTAATCGAGCTTTCTTT. This encodes CASTLTGGNRAFF.

The V gene is TRBV18, the J gene TRBJ2-7, with D perhaps matching TRBD1 (6 bases). V lost 8 bases and J lost 2, with 13 bases in between. The CDR3 covers 13 residues. In germline, CDR1 is KGHSH, CDR2 LQKENI. The CDR3 loop reads CASSTGTPYEQYF. DNA for the CDR3: TGTGCCAGCAGCACCGGGACACCCTACGAGCAGTACTTC. Looking up the rest from reference TRBV18 and TRBJ2-7 gives the full variable domain: NAGVMQNPRHLVRRRGQEARLRCSPMKGHSHVYWYRQLPEEGLKFMVYLQKENIIDESGMPKERFSAEFPKEGPSILRIQQVVRGDSAAYFCASSTGTPYEQYFGPGTRLTVT.

This clone was recorded once. This chain links TRBV5-4 with TRBJ2-7; the match to TRBD2 covers 7 bases. V lost 3 bases, J lost 3 bases, and 9 bases stayed unmatched. CDR3 size: 15 residues. Germline assignment: CDR1 SGHNT and CDR2 YYREEE (reference sequence). DNA of the CDR3: TGTGCCAGCAGCTCCCCGGGAGGACGATACTACGAGCAGTACTTC. Translating gives CASSSPGGRYYEQYF. Drawing the rest from reference TRBV5-4 and TRBJ2-7, the complete variable domain is ETGVTQSPTHLIKTRGQQVTLRCSSQSGHNTVSWYQQALGQGPQFIFQYYREEENGRGNFPPRFSGLQFPNYSSELNVNALELDDSALYLCASSSPGGRYYEQYFGPGTRLTVT.

The chain couples TRBV13 to TRBJ2-3; TRBD2 matches 9 bases. This CDR3 spans 15 amino acids. CDR1 is PRHDT and CDR2 is FYEKMQ in the germline V gene (reference sequence). V dropped 4 bases and J dropped 1; count of bases not matched to a gene: 3. The CDR3 DNA reads as TGTGCCAGCAGCTGGGGCGGGGGGGGCACAGATACGCAGTATTTT. It is translated as CASSWGGGGTDTQYF. The full variable domain, with the rest looked up from reference TRBV13 and TRBJ2-3, is AAGVIQSPRHLIKEKRETATLKCYPIPRHDTVYWYQQGPGQDPQFLISFYEKMQSDKGSIPDRFSAQQFSDYHSELNMSSLELGDSALYFCASSWGGGGTDTQYFGPGTRLTVL.

This chain uses TRBV5-4 with TRBJ2-7; 7 bases are a match to TRBD1. The CDR3 length is 14 residues. V trimming: 4 bases; J trimming: 2 bases; junction bases outside the gene matches: 6. Germline CDR1 is SGHNT and CDR2 is YYREEE (reference sequence). CDR3 nucleotide sequence: TGTGCCAGCAGCCGCAACAGGGGAGCCTACGAGCAGTACTTC. Translated, it gives CASSRNRGAYEQYF.

CDR3 sequence: CASSVESGGADEQFF. The CDR3 nucleotides read TGTGCCAGCAGCGTAGAAAGCGGGGGGGCGGATGAGCAGTTCTTC. The rearrangement links TRBV9 to TRBJ2-1, with 10 bases fitting TRBD2. The CDR3 spans 15 residues. V lost 0 bases and J lost 8; bases outside the gene matches: 5. The germline V gene encodes CDR1 SGDLS and CDR2 YYNGEE.

The genes are TRBV11-2 and TRBJ2-5, with 9 bases matching TRBD2. The V and J ends lost 0 bases and 5 bases, in that order; junction bases with no gene match: 7. This CDR3 comprises 16 residues. Germline CDR1 SGHAT, CDR2 FQNNGV. The CDR3: CASSLESRGGRETQYF. The CDR3 region has the DNA TGTGCCAGCAGCTTAGAATCGCGGGGGGGCCGGGAGACCCAGTACTTC.

The V and J genes are TRBV4-1 and TRBJ2-5, with 10 bases aligning to TRBD2. The CDR3 spans 14 residues. Germline V lookup: CDR1 MGHRA, CDR2 YSYEKL. Unmatched junction bases numbered 2, after V lost 2 bases and J lost 5 bases. The CDR3 spells CASSQSGGGETQYF. CDR3 DNA sequence: TGCGCCAGCAGCCAAAGCGGGGGGGGTGAGACCCAGTACTTC.

The chain uses TRBV28 and TRBJ1-1; weak D call: TRBD1 (6 bases). The CDR3 spans 14 residues. Germline V CDR1 and CDR2: MDHEN, SYDVKM. The ends were cut back, 1 base at V and 7 bases at J, with 13 bases in the middle. The CDR3 loop is CASSLSRDMDEAFF. CDR3 DNA sequence: TGTGCCAGCAGTTTATCACGGGACATGGATGAAGCTTTCTTT.

The genes are TRBV28 and TRBJ2-5; weak D call: TRBD1 (6 bases). Per the germline V gene, CDR1 is MDHEN and CDR2 is SYDVKM. The ends were cut back, 4 bases at V and 2 bases at J, with 11 bases in the middle. This CDR3 spans 14 amino acids. The DNA for the CDR3 is TGTGCCAGCAGTTCGTGGGGGACACAAGAGACCCAGTACTTC. It codes for CASSSWGTQETQYF.

The V and J genes are TRBV11-1 and TRBJ1-6, with 7 bases that match TRBD1. Trimming cost V 4 bases and J 6 bases; bases outside gene matches: 3. The CDR3 covers 14 residues. The germline gives CDR1 SGHAT, CDR2 FQDESV (reference sequence). The CDR3 loop reads CASSSGTANSPLHF. The CDR3 DNA is TGTGCCAGCAGCTCCGGGACAGCTAATTCACCCCTCCACTTT.

V and J are TRBV7-3 and TRBJ1-6; D perhaps matches TRBD1 (5 bases). CDR3 length equals 15 residues. CDR1 SGHTA and CDR2 FQGTGA come from the germline V gene. V lost 2 bases to trimming and J lost 10 bases, with 15 bases between them. CDR3 residues: CASSLSGGVWSPLHF. CDR3 nucleotides: TGTGCCAGCAGCTTATCGGGGGGGGTCTGGTCACCCCTCCACTTT.

CDR3 sequence reads: CASSVWQGIGETQYF. Here the CDR3 DNA reads TGTGCCAGCAGCGTATGGCAGGGAATAGGGGAGACCCAGTACTTC. The chain links TRBV9 to TRBJ2-5, with D perhaps matching TRBD1 (5 bases). The length of the CDR3 is 15 residues. Germline V lookup: CDR1 SGDLS, CDR2 YYNGEE. Trimming removed 1 base from V and 5 bases from J, with 15 bases in between.

This chain connects TRBV7-9 to TRBJ2-5, with TRBD1 matching 10 bases. Germline V gene sequence: CDR1 SEHNR, CDR2 FQNEAQ (reference sequence). J gave up 6 bases and V 2 bases, and 12 bases lay outside the gene matches. The CDR3 sequence is 17 residues long. Here the CDR3 reads CASSLNPLTGGTQTQYF. CDR3 sequence (DNA): TGTGCCAGCAGCTTAAACCCCCTGACAGGGGGCACCCAGACCCAGTACTTC.

The V call is TRBV5-1, the J call TRBJ1-2, with 9 bases that match TRBD1. There are 14 residues in the CDR3. V lost 4 bases to trimming and J lost 2 bases; unmatched junction nucleotides: 3. CDR1 and CDR2 (germline): SGHRS, YFSETQ. The CDR3 spells CASSRGQGNYGYTF. In DNA form, the CDR3 reads TGCGCCAGCAGCCGAGGACAGGGGAACTATGGCTACACCTTC.

The chain has TRBV5-6 and TRBJ2-5; D gene unclear. V lost 4 bases, J lost 0 bases, and 7 bases lay in between. The CDR3 spans 13 residues. In germline, CDR1 is SGHDT, CDR2 YYEEEE. CDR3 sequence reads: CASSNQNQETQYF. The CDR3 nucleotides are TGTGCCAGCAGCAACCAGAACCAAGAGACCCAGTACTTC.

This clone was seen more than once but under ten times. The chain couples TRBV11-2 to TRBJ2-5; 12 bases align to TRBD2. V was clipped by 5 bases and J by 5 bases; unmatched bases: 9. Germline V lookup: CDR1 SGHAT, CDR2 FQNNGV. This CDR3 is built from 16 residues. The CDR3 spells CASSDRTSGVWETQYF. CDR3 DNA: TGTGCCAGCAGCGACCGGACTAGCGGGGTCTGGGAGACCCAGTACTTC.

The chain carries TRBV19 and TRBJ2-2; 8 positions agree with TRBD2. Trimming removed 10 bases from V and 2 bases from J; junction bases left unmatched: 9. This CDR3 has 15 amino acids. Germline V gives CDR1 LNHDA, CDR2 SQIVND (reference sequence). CDR3 in DNA: TGTGCCACTACCGGGAGGGCAGGAAACACCGGGGAGCTGTTTTTT. Its translation: CATTGRAGNTGELFF.

This chain uses TRBV28 with TRBJ1-1; 7 nucleotides match TRBD1. Germline assignment: CDR1 MDHEN and CDR2 SYDVKM. This CDR3 region has 12 residues. With V trimmed by 11 bases and J by 2 bases, 5 bases remained unmatched. This CDR3 is CAAQGTNTEAFF. The CDR3 DNA reads as TGTGCCGCACAGGGGACTAACACTGAAGCTTTCTTT. Using reference TRBV28 and TRBJ1-1 for the parts outside the CDR3, the full variable domain is DVKVTQSSRYLVKRTGEKVFLECVQDMDHENMFWYRQDPGLGLRLIYFSYDVKMKEKGDIPEGYSVSREKKERFSLILESASTNQTSMYLCAAQGTNTEAFFGQGTRLTVV.

J is TRBJ1-2 and V is TRBV13, with 12 bases aligning to TRBD1. Looked up from germline, CDR1 is PRHDT and CDR2 is FYEKMQ (reference sequence). Losses at the gene ends were 5 bases for V and 7 bases for J; bases not matched to a gene: 8. CDR3 length: 15 residues. CDR3 loop: CASSPTGTGGFGYTF. The CDR3 DNA is TGTGCCAGCAGCCCGACCGGGACAGGGGGCTTTGGCTACACCTTC.

V is TRBV13 and J is TRBJ1-3, with a possible D match to TRBD1 (6 bases). This CDR3 is built from 18 residues. Trimming cost V 6 bases and J 0 bases, with 21 bases left between them. Germline assignment: CDR1 PRHDT and CDR2 FYEKMQ (reference sequence). In nucleotides, the CDR3 is TGTGCCAGCAGTCTCCGTTACATCCAGGGGAGCTCTGGAAACACCATATATTTT. Its protein product is CASSLRYIQGSSGNTIYF.

The chain joins TRBV24-1 to TRBJ2-5; 9 nucleotides line up with TRBD2. J was trimmed by 5 bases and V by 3 bases; bases with no gene match: 6. Germline loops: CDR1 KGHDR, CDR2 SFDVKD. This CDR3 spans 15 amino acids. The CDR3 region is CATSDAGGTLETQYF. The CDR3 DNA follows: TGTGCCACCAGTGATGCGGGGGGGACTCTGGAGACCCAGTACTTC.

A single count supports this clone. The chain employs TRBV18 and TRBJ2-1; TRBD2 might be the D (5 bases). The CDR3 is 15 amino acids. Germline loops: CDR1 KGHSH, CDR2 LQKENI. Trimming pared 2 bases from V and 6 bases from J, leaving 14 bases between. Written as DNA, the CDR3 is TGTGCCAGCTCACCAATCTTGGCCAGCGGCAATGAGCAGTTCTTC. It encodes CASSPILASGNEQFF.